Reported below is one T cell receptor (beta chain). TCRdb re-derived calls from the 5' RACE reads in MiXCR, one entry per CDR3 protein. The profile shows around 50,000 distinct CDR3 sequences, roughly 5.3% of them singletons. Germline CDR1 SGHDT, CDR2 YYEEEE. With V trimmed by 1 base and J by 3 bases, 4 bases remained unmatched. This CDR3 comprises 16 residues. This specimen comes from a study of early T cells in non-severe SARS-CoV-2 infection. This TCR derives from an adult who was a healthcare worker with PCR-confirmed SARS-CoV-2 infection or an uninfected control (not recorded which). This chain connects TRBV5-6 to TRBJ2-2, with 9 positions matching TRBD1. The sample taken for sequencing was whole blood. This CDR3 reads CASSLRDRVYTGELFF. In DNA, the CDR3 is TGTGCCAGCAGCTTGAGGGACAGGGTTTACACCGGGGAGCTGTTTTTT.